These 26 T cell receptor beta chains originate from one sample sequenced in a study of radiotherapy plus CTLA-4 blockade in lung cancer. The protocol was immunoSEQ multiplex PCR, while the TCRdb copy is restricted to in-frame clones and leaves out a portion. The table records roughly 98,000 clones, 75% to 90% of them present only once. This material consisted of peripheral blood, taken from a patient treated with radiotherapy plus ipilimumab. These receptors came from a human donor with non-small cell lung cancer who had a partial response to radiotherapy plus ipilimumab.

The chain recombines TRBV6-5 with TRBJ1-1; D gene uncertain. CDR3 size: 14 residues. The germline V gene has CDR1 MNHEY and CDR2 SVGAGI. With 5 bases removed from V and 4 bases from J, the gap between germline ends came to 14 bases. The CDR3 here is CASSSGGHATEAFF. CDR3 coding DNA: TGTGCCAGCAGTAGCGGAGGGCATGCCACTGAAGCTTTCTTT.

The rearrangement uses TRBV5-1 and TRBJ2-3, with 7 nucleotides matching TRBD2. Germline V gene lookup returns CDR1 SGHRS and CDR2 YFSETQ. J gave up 3 bases and V 6 bases, and 10 bases lay outside the gene matches. This CDR3 has 15 residues. In DNA, the CDR3 is TGCGCCAGCACTCTTGGTTGGGGGGGGACAGATACGCAGTATTTT. Translation: CASTLGWGGTDTQYF.

V and J are TRBV6-1 and TRBJ2-7, with D possibly matching TRBD2 (5 bases). Deletions cut 1 base from V and 3 bases from J, with 10 bases between. CDR1 and CDR2 from the germline V gene are MNHNS and SASEGT. This CDR3 contains 14 residues. CDR3 amino acids: CASSEGRRNYEQYF. The CDR3 DNA reads TGTGCCAGCAGTGAAGGACGGAGGAACTACGAGCAGTACTTC.

V gene TRBV5-1 combines with J gene TRBJ2-2; 8 positions match TRBD1. Germline CDR1 is SGHRS and CDR2 is YFSETQ. Trimming at V came to 4 bases and at J to 5 bases, leaving 7 bases not matched to a gene. The CDR3 has 15 amino acids. The CDR3 protein is CASSPTGGKTGELFF. The CDR3 DNA follows: TGCGCCAGCAGCCCTACAGGGGGGAAAACCGGGGAGCTGTTTTTT. The full variable domain, with the rest looked up from reference TRBV5-1 and TRBJ2-2, is KAGVTQTPRYLIKTRGQQVTLSCSPISGHRSVSWYQQTPGQGLQFLFEYFSETQRNKGNFPGRFSGRQFSNSRSEMNVSTLELGDSALYLCASSPTGGKTGELFFGEGSRLTVL.

V is TRBV5-1 and J is TRBJ2-1, with TRBD2 identical over 8 bases. The CDR3 is 16 residues long. Germline values: CDR1 SGHRS, CDR2 YFSETQ. Trimming took 3 bases from V and 5 from J; bases not matched to a gene: 10. CDR3 in DNA: TGCGCCAGCAGCTCGCCGGGGGGGGCTAGAAACAATGAGCAGTTCTTC. Its translation is CASSSPGGARNNEQFF. Drawing the rest from reference TRBV5-1 and TRBJ2-1, the complete variable domain is KAGVTQTPRYLIKTRGQQVTLSCSPISGHRSVSWYQQTPGQGLQFLFEYFSETQRNKGNFPGRFSGRQFSNSRSEMNVSTLELGDSALYLCASSSPGGARNNEQFFGPGTRLTVL.

The chain joins TRBV25-1 to TRBJ2-7, with unresolved D. Germline values: CDR1 MGHDK, CDR2 SYGVNS. There are 14 residues in the CDR3. Deletions cut 4 bases from V and 7 bases from J, with 17 bases between. CDR3 sequence (DNA): TGTGCCAGCAGTGCCCGACTCGTAACGGAGGAGCAGTACTTC. It codes for CASSARLVTEEQYF.

The chain combines TRBV2 with TRBJ2-7, with TRBD2 identical over 8 bases. The CDR3 runs 14 residues. CDR1 SNHLY and CDR2 FYNNEI come from the germline V gene. Trimming at V came to 4 bases and at J to 5 bases, leaving 7 bases not matched to a gene. The CDR3 DNA reads as TGTGCCAGCAGTGGGAGCGGGAGTCCCCACGAGCAGTACTTC. Its protein is CASSGSGSPHEQYF.

CDR3 DNA sequence: TGTGCCTGGAGTCCCTCCGGGGGGTGGTCCTATGGCTACACCTTC. It encodes CAWSPSGGWSYGYTF. V is TRBV30 and J is TRBJ1-2; the D gene is possibly TRBD1 (5 bases). The CDR3 is 15 amino acids. From germline, CDR1 is GTSNPN and CDR2 SVGIG (reference sequence). V was pared by 2 bases and J by 4 bases, with 17 bases between.

This clone was detected a few times. V is TRBV4-1 and J is TRBJ1-4; D is possibly TRBD1 (5 bases). The CDR3 consists of 14 residues. Germline V gives CDR1 MGHRA, CDR2 YSYEKL. Trimming took 5 bases from V and 3 from J, leaving 10 bases between them. CDR3 region: CASSSGNSNEKLFF. The DNA for the CDR3 is TGCGCCAGCAGCTCAGGGAATTCTAATGAAAAACTGTTTTTT.

In its sample, this clone was seen once. The chain is built from TRBV9 and TRBJ2-1, with TRBD2 identical over 9 bases. The CDR3 extends over 21 amino acids. With V trimmed by 4 bases and J by 2 bases, 22 bases remained unmatched. Germline V gives CDR1 SGDLS, CDR2 YYNGEE. The CDR3 DNA is TGTGCCAGCAGCTCAAGTCGGGCTAGCGGGAATCCTCTGGTTCCCTACAATGAGCAGTTCTTC. Protein: CASSSSRASGNPLVPYNEQFF.

The chain is built from TRBV5-1 and TRBJ2-5; a weak D match, TRBD1 (6 bases). Trimming took 2 bases from V and 4 from J, leaving 12 bases between them. Germline V gene lookup returns CDR1 SGHRS and CDR2 YFSETQ. This CDR3 is built from 14 residues. CDR3 DNA sequence: TGCGCCAGCAGCTTAGACACAGGGACAGAGACCCAGTACTTC. Its protein product is CASSLDTGTETQYF.

The chain uses TRBV19 and TRBJ1-5; 7 bases match TRBD1. J lost 9 bases, V lost 3 bases, and 5 bases had no gene match. Germline CDR1 is LNHDA and CDR2 is SQIVND (reference sequence). The CDR3 runs to 13 residues. The CDR3 region has the DNA TGTGCCAGTAGTATGGACAGGCGGAGGCCCCAGCATTTT. Translation gives CASSMDRRRPQHF.

The V and J genes are TRBV30 and TRBJ2-1; no reliable D call. CDR1 is GTSNPN and CDR2 is SVGIG in the germline V gene (reference sequence). Trimming took off 2 bases at V and 2 bases at J, with 7 bases between the two ends. This CDR3 has 13 amino acids. CDR3 protein: CAWSLEAYNEQFF. The CDR3 DNA reads as TGTGCCTGGAGTTTAGAGGCCTACAATGAGCAGTTCTTC.

The V call is TRBV2, the J call TRBJ2-1, with 12 bases fitting TRBD2. CDR3 size: 14 residues. V shed 7 bases, J shed 5 bases, and the junction held 3 bases outside the gene matches. CDR1 SNHLY and CDR2 FYNNEI come from the germline V gene. CDR3 in DNA: TGTGCCAGCATATGGACTAGCGGGGACAATGAGCAGTTCTTC. It encodes CASIWTSGDNEQFF.

CDR3: CASSLEIDQAYEQYF. The CDR3 DNA sequence: TGTGCCAGCAGCTTGGAAATAGATCAAGCCTACGAGCAGTACTTC. V gene TRBV5-4 combines with J gene TRBJ2-7; D unclear. The V and J ends lost 0 bases and 2 bases respectively, with 12 bases between them. Germline-derived CDR1 and CDR2 are SGHNT and YYREEE (reference sequence). The CDR3 has 15 residues.

This chain joins TRBV2 and TRBJ2-7; 7 nucleotides match TRBD1. CDR3 size: 12 residues. Trimming took 5 bases from V and 4 from J; bases not matched to a gene: 2. Looked up from germline, CDR1 is SNHLY and CDR2 is FYNNEI. CDR3 DNA: TGTGCCAGCAGTAGACAGGGATACGAGCAGTACTTC. Amino acid sequence: CASSRQGYEQYF.

V is TRBV5-1 and J is TRBJ2-7; TRBD2 agrees at 11 bases. The CDR3 length is 17 residues. Trimming cost V 4 bases and J 2 bases; bases outside gene matches: 11. Germline V gene sequence: CDR1 SGHRS, CDR2 YFSETQ. The CDR3 bases are TGCGCCAGCAGCCCGGCCGGTAGCGGGAGGGCTCCCTACGAGCAGTACTTC. Its protein is CASSPAGSGRAPYEQYF. The variable domain in full, with the rest retrieved from reference TRBV5-1 and TRBJ2-7, is KAGVTQTPRYLIKTRGQQVTLSCSPISGHRSVSWYQQTPGQGLQFLFEYFSETQRNKGNFPGRFSGRQFSNSRSEMNVSTLELGDSALYLCASSPAGSGRAPYEQYFGPGTRLTVT.

The V gene is TRBV30, the J gene TRBJ1-4, with a tentative D call TRBD1 (6 bases). Germline V gene lookup returns CDR1 GTSNPN and CDR2 SVGIG (reference sequence). The CDR3 totals 14 residues. The V gene lost 4 bases and the J gene lost 3 bases, with 12 bases spanning the gap. The CDR3 region is CAWTQGLPNEKLFF. CDR3 coding DNA: TGTGCCTGGACACAGGGTTTGCCTAATGAAAAACTGTTTTTT.

The chain carries TRBV7-2 and TRBJ1-4, with D unclear. The V end was cut by 0 bases, the J end by 8 bases, with 7 bases between. The V gene's germline CDR1 is SGHTA and CDR2 FQGNSA. The CDR3 covers 13 residues. CDR3 in DNA: TGTGCCAGCAGCTTAGCAGGAGGGGAAAAACTGTTTTTT. Translation gives CASSLAGGEKLFF.

This rearrangement joins TRBV11-2 to TRBJ2-3, with a possible D match to TRBD2 (7 bases). Germline V lookup: CDR1 SGHAT, CDR2 FQNNGV. The CDR3 covers 16 residues. The V gene lost 1 base and the J gene lost 0 bases, with 11 bases spanning the gap. The CDR3 loop reads CASSLGGGGSTDTQYF. The CDR3 DNA reads as TGTGCCAGCAGCTTAGGAGGGGGGGGGAGCACAGATACGCAGTATTTT. Variable domain in full (rest from reference TRBV11-2 and TRBJ2-3): EAGVAQSPRYKIIEKRQSVAFWCNPISGHATLYWYQQILGQGPKLLIQFQNNGVVDDSQLPKDRFSAERLKGVDSTLKIQPAKLEDSAVYLCASSLGGGGSTDTQYFGPGTRLTVL.

The rearrangement joins TRBV15 to TRBJ1-2; D is possibly TRBD1 (6 bases). Germline values: CDR1 LNHNV, CDR2 YYDKDF (reference sequence). Trimming stripped 5 bases from V and 7 bases from J, with 14 bases between. This CDR3 spans 13 amino acids. The CDR3 bases are TGTGCCACCAGCGGAGGGACATCGGGTGGCTACACCTTC. Residues: CATSGGTSGGYTF.

This chain links TRBV7-6 with TRBJ2-5, with D possibly matching TRBD2 (6 bases). The CDR3 runs 15 residues. Trimming took off 3 bases at V and 1 base at J, with 12 bases between the two ends. CDR1 and CDR2 from the germline V gene are SGHVS and FNYEAQ. The CDR3 coding sequence is TGTGCCAGCAGCTTCGAGGGCGGGACCCAAGAGACCCAGTACTTC. Translated: CASSFEGGTQETQYF.

This clone was seen a single time. The chain combines TRBV6-1 with TRBJ2-2, with D maybe TRBD1 (5 bases). The CDR3 has 14 amino acids. V gave up 4 bases and J gave up 1 base, with 7 bases separating them. CDR1 and CDR2 from the germline V gene are MNHNS and SASEGT. As DNA, the CDR3 is TGTGCCAGCAGTGTTGGACAGAACACCGGGGAGCTGTTTTTT. Protein: CASSVGQNTGELFF.

The chain links TRBV5-1 to TRBJ1-4, with 10 bases fitting TRBD1. The CDR3 is made up of 16 amino acids. In germline, CDR1 is SGHRS, CDR2 YFSETQ. The J segment lost 6 bases and the V segment lost 4 bases, leaving 9 bases of the junction unmatched. The chain's CDR3 is CASSPTPGQGYEKLFF. The DNA of the CDR3 is TGCGCCAGCAGCCCTACCCCGGGACAGGGGTATGAAAAACTGTTTTTT.

V gene TRBV6-5 combines with J gene TRBJ2-6, with D possibly being TRBD2 (5 bases). The germline V and J ends were trimmed by 11 bases and 0 bases, with 11 bases remaining between them. The length of the CDR3 is 14 residues. The germline V gene has CDR1 MNHEY and CDR2 SVGAGI. The CDR3 coding sequence is TGTGCCGTCTCGGGGTTCTCTGGGGCCAACGTCCTGACTTTC. Translation gives CAVSGFSGANVLTF.

V is TRBV28 and J is TRBJ2-1, with D maybe TRBD2 (5 bases). The V end was cut by 8 bases, the J end by 12 bases, with 17 bases between. The germline CDR1 and CDR2 sequences are MDHEN and SYDVKM. CDR3 length: 12 amino acids. The CDR3 DNA reads as TGTGCCAGCCACTCCAGAGGGATGTGGCAGTTCTTC. This gives the protein CASHSRGMWQFF.